The present T cell receptor (beta chain) was sequenced within a study of blood T cell repertoires in COVID-19. Clones were sequenced by immunoSEQ multiplex PCR, and TCRdb holds only the in-frame ones, with some missing. The sample consists of about 180,000 clones, about 86% of them appearing once. This CDR3 is built from 13 residues. Germline CDR1 is KGHSH and CDR2 is LQKENI. V dropped 3 bases and J dropped 6; count of bases not matched to a gene: 5. The receptor comes from a man aged 45 to 65 with active or convalescent COVID-19. The chain employs TRBV18 and TRBJ2-7; 7 bases align to TRBD1. The sequencing input was peripheral blood. This CDR3 is CASSPTGQTEQYF. CDR3 nucleotide sequence: TGTGCCAGCTCACCTACGGGACAGACCGAGCAGTACTTC.